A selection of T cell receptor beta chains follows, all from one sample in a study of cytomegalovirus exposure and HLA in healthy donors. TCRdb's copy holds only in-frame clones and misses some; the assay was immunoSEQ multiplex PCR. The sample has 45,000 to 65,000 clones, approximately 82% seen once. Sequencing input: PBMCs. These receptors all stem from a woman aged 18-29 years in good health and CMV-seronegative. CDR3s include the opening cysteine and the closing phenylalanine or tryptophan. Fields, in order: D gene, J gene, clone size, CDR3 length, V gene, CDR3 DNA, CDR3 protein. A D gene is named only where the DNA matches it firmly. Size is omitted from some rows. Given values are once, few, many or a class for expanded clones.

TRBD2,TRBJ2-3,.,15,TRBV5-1,TGCGCCAGCAGCTTGGAGGGACTAGTGGCAGATACGCAGTATTTT,CASSLEGLVADTQYF
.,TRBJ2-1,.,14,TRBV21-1,TGTGCCACCTTCAACAGGGGGCCCGGGGATGAGCAGTTCTTC,CATFNRGPGDEQFF
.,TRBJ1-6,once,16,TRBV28,TGTGCCAGCAGTAACCTATCCCCAGGGGCAGGCTCACCCCTCCACTTT,CASSNLSPGAGSPLHF
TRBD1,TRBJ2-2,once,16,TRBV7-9,TGTGCCAGCAGCCATTCGGGACAGGGTGGCACCGGGGAGCTGTTTTTT,CASSHSGQGGTGELFF
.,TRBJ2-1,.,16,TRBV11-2,TGTGCCAGCAGCCCACACTCGGACAGCTGGTTGGATGAGCAGTTCTTC,CASSPHSDSWLDEQFF
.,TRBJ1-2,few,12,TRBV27,TGTGCCAGCACCACAGCTAACTATGGCTACACCTTC,CASTTANYGYTF
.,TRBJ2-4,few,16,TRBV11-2,TGTGCCAGCAGCTTAGGTCTTGGGGAGGCCAAAAACATTCAGTACTTC,CASSLGLGEAKNIQYF
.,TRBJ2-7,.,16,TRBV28,TGTGCCAGCAGTTTTTTTGCCGGACAGCCCCCCTACGAGCAGTACTTC,CASSFFAGQPPYEQYF
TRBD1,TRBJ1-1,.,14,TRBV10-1,TGCGCCAGCAGTCCGGGACAGGGGAGAACTGAAGCTTTCTTT,CASSPGQGRTEAFF
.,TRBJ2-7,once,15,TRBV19,TGTGCCAGCGCTCCTTCATCAAGGGGGGGCTACGAGCAGTACTTC,CASAPSSRGGYEQYF
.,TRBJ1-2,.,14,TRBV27,TGTGCCAGCAGTTTTGGGGGCCAGGGTACCCCTTTCACCTTC,CASSFGGQGTPFTF
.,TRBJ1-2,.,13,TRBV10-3,TGTGCCATCAGTGAGTCGACGCGGCCGGGCTACACCTTC,CAISESTRPGYTF
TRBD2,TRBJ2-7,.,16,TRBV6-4,TGTGCCAGCAGTGAACTAGCGGGAGTAGGAAACTACGAGCAGTACTTC,CASSELAGVGNYEQYF
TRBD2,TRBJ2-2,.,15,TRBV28,TGTGCCAGCAGTCGCAGCGGGAGGGCCGGCGGGGAGCTGTTTTTT,CASSRSGRAGGELFF
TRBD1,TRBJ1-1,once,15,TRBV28,TGTGCCAGCACCCCACAGGGGCCCATGAACACTGAAGCTTTCTTT,CASTPQGPMNTEAFF
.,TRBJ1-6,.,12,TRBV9,TGTGCCAGCAGCGTAGATAGTTCACCCCTCCACTTT,CASSVDSSPLHF
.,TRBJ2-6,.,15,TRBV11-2,TGTGCCAGCAGCTTAGGTTACTCTGGGGCCAACGGCCTGACTTTC,CASSLGYSGANGLTF
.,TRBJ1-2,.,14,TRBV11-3,TGTGCCAGCAGCTCCTTCCCAGGGGACTATGGCTACACCTTC,CASSSFPGDYGYTF
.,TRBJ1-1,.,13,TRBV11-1,TGTGCCAGCAGCTTCGGGGAGAACACTGAAGCTTTCTTT,CASSFGENTEAFF
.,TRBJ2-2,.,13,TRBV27,TGTGCCAGCAGTTTAACCCCAACAGGGGAGCTGTTTTTT,CASSLTPTGELFF
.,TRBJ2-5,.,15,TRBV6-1,TGTGCCAGCTCTCCCTTGCGCCAGGGAGGAGAGACCCAGTACTTC,CASSPLRQGGETQYF
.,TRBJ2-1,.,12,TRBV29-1,TGCAGCGGCCCCGGGACAAACAATGAGCAGTTCTTC,CSGPGTNNEQFF
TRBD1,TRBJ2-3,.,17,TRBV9,TGTGCCAGCAGACGGGGGACAGGGTTTGCTAGCACAGATACGCAGTATTTT,CASRRGTGFASTDTQYF
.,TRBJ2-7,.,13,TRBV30,TGTGCCTGGAGTGATAGCGGCCCCTACGAGCAGTACTTC,CAWSDSGPYEQYF
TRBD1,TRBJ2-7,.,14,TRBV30,TGTGCCTGTAGAACCCCGGGACAGGGCTACGAGCAGTACTTC,CACRTPGQGYEQYF
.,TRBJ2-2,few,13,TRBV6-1,TGTGCCAGCAGTGACGGGGACACCGGGGAGCTGTTTTTT,CASSDGDTGELFF
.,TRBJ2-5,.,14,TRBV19,TGTGCCAGTAACACGGGAGATTGGCAAGAGACCCAGTACTTC,CASNTGDWQETQYF
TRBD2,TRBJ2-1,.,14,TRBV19,TGTGCCAGCAACCTCGCGGGAGAGGTCAATGAGCAGTTCTTC,CASNLAGEVNEQFF
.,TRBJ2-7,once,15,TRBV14,TGTGCCAGCAGCCAAGGGACGGGGGTACCCTACGAGCAGTACTTC,CASSQGTGVPYEQYF
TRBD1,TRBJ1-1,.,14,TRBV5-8,TGTGCCAGCAGCTGGGACAGGGGGCAGACTGAAGCTTTCTTT,CASSWDRGQTEAFF
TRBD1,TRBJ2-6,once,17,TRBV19,TGTGCCAGTAGGAGGAAAATAGGGACAGGGGACACCAACGTCCTGACTTTC,CASRRKIGTGDTNVLTF
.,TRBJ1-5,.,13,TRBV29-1,TGCAGCGTTACCCAGGGTGGCAATCAGCCCCAGCATTTT,CSVTQGGNQPQHF
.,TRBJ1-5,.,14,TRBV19,TGTGCCAGTAGTATCTCAGGGGACGGTCAGCCCCAGCATTTT,CASSISGDGQPQHF
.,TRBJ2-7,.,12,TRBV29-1,TGCAGCGTTGAAGACCAGAACTACGAGCAGTACTTC,CSVEDQNYEQYF
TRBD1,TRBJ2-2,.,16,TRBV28,TGTGCCAGCAGTTTAGGGGGACAGGGAAACACCGGGGAGCTGTTTTTT,CASSLGGQGNTGELFF
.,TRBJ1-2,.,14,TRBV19,TGTGCCAGTAGTATTGGAACAGCTAACTATGGCTACACCTTC,CASSIGTANYGYTF
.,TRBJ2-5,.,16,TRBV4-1,TGCGCCAGCAGCCGGGTAGGGCAGGGGAGAGGGGAGACCCAGTACTTC,CASSRVGQGRGETQYF
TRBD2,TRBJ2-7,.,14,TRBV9,TGTGCCAGCAGCCTTGGACTAGCGGGGGAAGAGCAGTACTTC,CASSLGLAGEEQYF
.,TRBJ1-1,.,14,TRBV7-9,TGTGCCAGCAGCCCCCGCGCGGTGAACACTGAAGCTTTCTTT,CASSPRAVNTEAFF
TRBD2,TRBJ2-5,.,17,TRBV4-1,TGCGCCAGCAGCCAAGATCTATACGGGAGGGGTGGGGAGACCCAGTACTTC,CASSQDLYGRGGETQYF
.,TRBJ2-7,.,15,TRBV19,TGTGCCAGTAGTATTAGGTCCTATGGGCCCTACGAGCAGTACTTC,CASSIRSYGPYEQYF
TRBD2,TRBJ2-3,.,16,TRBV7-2,TGTGCCAGCAGCTTAGTTCTAGCGGGATTTACAGATACGCAGTATTTT,CASSLVLAGFTDTQYF
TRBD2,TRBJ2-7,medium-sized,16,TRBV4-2,TGTGCCAGCAGCCAAGATGCTGGTAGCGGGAGCTACGAGCAGTACTTC,CASSQDAGSGSYEQYF
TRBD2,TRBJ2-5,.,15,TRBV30,TGTGCCTGGGGCCCCGGGGAGGGCCTTCAAGAGACCCAGTACTTC,CAWGPGEGLQETQYF
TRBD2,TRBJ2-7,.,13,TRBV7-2,TGTGCCAGCGGCGGGAGAACATTCACCGAGCAGTACTTC,CASGGRTFTEQYF
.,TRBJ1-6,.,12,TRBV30,TGTGCCTGGAGTCCTGGACAGTCCCCCCTCCACTTT,CAWSPGQSPLHF
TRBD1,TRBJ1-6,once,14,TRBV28,TGTGCCAGCACACTAGGGACAGGGCATTCACCCCTCCACTTT,CASTLGTGHSPLHF
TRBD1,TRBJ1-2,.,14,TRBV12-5,TGTGCTAGTGGCCGACAGGGGGCCCGTGTTTATCACACCTTC,CASGRQGARVYHTF
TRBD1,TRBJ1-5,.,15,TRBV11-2,TGTGCCAGCAGCTTATATACAGGGGGCCAGGAGCCCCAGCATTTT,CASSLYTGGQEPQHF
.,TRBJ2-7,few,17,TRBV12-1,TGTGCCAGCAGTTTTTACAAACAAGCGGGGGGGTCCTACGAGCAGTACTTC,CASSFYKQAGGSYEQYF
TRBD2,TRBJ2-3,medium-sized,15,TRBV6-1,TGTGCCAGCGGAATTGGACTAGCGGGAGCAGATACGCAGTATTTT,CASGIGLAGADTQYF
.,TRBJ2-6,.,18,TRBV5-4,TGTGCCAGCAGCTTGAAGGCGGCTCCCCTCTCTGGGGCCAACGTCCTGACTTTC,CASSLKAAPLSGANVLTF
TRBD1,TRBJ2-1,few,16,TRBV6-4,TGTGCCAGCAGTGACTCTGACAGGGGCGAGTACAATGAGCAGTTCTTC,CASSDSDRGEYNEQFF
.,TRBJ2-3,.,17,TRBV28,TGTGCCAGCAGGGCTATTTCGGGAGTTACTAGCACAGATACGCAGTATTTT,CASRAISGVTSTDTQYF
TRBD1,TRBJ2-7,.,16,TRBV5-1,TGCGCCAGCAGCTTGGTTTTTGGACAGGCCACCTACGAGCAGTACTTC,CASSLVFGQATYEQYF